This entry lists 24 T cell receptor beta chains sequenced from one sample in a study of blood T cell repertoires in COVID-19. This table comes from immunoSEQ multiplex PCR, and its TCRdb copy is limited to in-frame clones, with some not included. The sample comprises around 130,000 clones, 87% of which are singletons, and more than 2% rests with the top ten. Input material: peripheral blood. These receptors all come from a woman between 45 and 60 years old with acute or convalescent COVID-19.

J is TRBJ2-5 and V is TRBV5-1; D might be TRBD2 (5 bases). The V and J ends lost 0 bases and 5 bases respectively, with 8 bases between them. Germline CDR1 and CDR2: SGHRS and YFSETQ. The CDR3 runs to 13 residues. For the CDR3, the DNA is TGCGCCAGCAGCTTGGTGGGAGAGGAGACCCAGTACTTC. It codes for CASSLVGEETQYF.

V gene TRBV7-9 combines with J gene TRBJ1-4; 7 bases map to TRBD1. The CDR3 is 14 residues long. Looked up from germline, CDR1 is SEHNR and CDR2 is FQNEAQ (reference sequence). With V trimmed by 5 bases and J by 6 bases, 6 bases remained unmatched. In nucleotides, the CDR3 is TGTGCCAGCAGCCAGGGGACAGAGCATGAAAAACTGTTTTTT. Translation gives CASSQGTEHEKLFF.

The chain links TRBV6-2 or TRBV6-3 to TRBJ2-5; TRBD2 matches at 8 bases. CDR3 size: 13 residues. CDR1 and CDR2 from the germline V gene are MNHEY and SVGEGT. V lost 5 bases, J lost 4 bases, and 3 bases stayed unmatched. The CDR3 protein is CASSNGLAETQYF. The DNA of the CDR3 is TGTGCCAGCAGTAACGGACTAGCAGAGACCCAGTACTTC.

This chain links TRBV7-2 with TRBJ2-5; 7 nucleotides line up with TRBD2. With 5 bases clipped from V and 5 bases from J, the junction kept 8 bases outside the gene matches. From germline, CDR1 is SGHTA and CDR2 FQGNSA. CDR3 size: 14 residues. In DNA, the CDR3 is TGTGCCAGCAGCCCTCGACTAGCCGGGGAGACCCAGTACTTC. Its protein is CASSPRLAGETQYF.

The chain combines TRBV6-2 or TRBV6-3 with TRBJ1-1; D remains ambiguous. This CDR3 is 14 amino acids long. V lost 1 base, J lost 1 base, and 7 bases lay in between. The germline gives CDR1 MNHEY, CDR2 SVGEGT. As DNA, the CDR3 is TGTGCCAGCAGTTACTTAGGAGAGAACACTGAAGCTTTCTTT. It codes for CASSYLGENTEAFF.

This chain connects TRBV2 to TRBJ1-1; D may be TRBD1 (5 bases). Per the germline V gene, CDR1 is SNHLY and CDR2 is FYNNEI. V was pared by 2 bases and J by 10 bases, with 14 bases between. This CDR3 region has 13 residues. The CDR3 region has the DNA TGTGCCAGCAGTGAAAGGGGAGGGAAAGGAGCTTTCTTT. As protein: CASSERGGKGAFF. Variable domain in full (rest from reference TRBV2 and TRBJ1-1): EPEVTQTPSHQVTQMGQEVILRCVPISNHLYFYWYRQILGQKVEFLVSFYNNEISEKSEIFDDQFSVERPDGSNFTLKIRSTKLEDSAMYFCASSERGGKGAFFGQGTRLTVV.

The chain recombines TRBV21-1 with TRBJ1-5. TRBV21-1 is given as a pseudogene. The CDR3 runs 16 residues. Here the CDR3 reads CASSKDGGYSNQPQHF. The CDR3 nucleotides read TGTGCCAGCAGCAAAGACGGAGGATATAGCAATCAGCCCCAGCATTTT.

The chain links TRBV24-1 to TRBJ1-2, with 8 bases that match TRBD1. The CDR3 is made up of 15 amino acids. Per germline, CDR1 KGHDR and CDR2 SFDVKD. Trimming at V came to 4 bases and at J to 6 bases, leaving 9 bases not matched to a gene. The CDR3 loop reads CATSESGGEVNGYTF. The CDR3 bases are TGTGCCACCAGTGAGTCAGGGGGCGAGGTTAATGGCTACACCTTC.

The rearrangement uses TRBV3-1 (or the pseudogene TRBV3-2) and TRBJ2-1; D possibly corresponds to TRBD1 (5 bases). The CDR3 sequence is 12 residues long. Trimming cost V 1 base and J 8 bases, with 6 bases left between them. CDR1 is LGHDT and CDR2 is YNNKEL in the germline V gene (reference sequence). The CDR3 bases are TGTGCCAGCAGCCAAGTCAGGGATGAGCAGTTCTTC. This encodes CASSQVRDEQFF.

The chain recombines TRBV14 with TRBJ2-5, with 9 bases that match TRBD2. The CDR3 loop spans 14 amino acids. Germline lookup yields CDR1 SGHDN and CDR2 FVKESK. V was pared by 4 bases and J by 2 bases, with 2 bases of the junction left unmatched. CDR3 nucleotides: TGTGCCAGCAGCCTTAGCGGGAGTCAAGAGACCCAGTACTTC. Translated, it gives CASSLSGSQETQYF.

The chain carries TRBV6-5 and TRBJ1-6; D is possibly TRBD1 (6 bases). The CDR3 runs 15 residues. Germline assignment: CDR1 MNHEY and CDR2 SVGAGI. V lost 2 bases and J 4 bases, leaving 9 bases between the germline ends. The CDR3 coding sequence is TGTGCCAGCAGTTACGGGACAAATTATAATTCACCCCTCCACTTT. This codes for CASSYGTNYNSPLHF.

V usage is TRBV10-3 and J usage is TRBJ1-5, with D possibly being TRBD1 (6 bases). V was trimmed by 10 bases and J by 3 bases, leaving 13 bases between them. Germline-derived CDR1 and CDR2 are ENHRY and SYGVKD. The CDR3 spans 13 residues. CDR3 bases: TGTGCCAGCGCGGACAGAGCCAATCAGCCCCAGCATTTT. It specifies CASADRANQPQHF.

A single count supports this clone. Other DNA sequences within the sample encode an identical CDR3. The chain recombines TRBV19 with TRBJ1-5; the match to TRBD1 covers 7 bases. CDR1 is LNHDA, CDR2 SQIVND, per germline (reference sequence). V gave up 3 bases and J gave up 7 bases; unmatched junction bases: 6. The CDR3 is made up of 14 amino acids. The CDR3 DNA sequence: TGTGCCAGTAGTATTGGAGGGGGCGGACAGCCCCAGCATTTT. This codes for CASSIGGGGQPQHF.

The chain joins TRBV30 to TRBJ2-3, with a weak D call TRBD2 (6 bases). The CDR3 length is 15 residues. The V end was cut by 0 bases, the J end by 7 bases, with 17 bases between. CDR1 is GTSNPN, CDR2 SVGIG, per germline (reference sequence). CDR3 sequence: CAWSVRAGTRNTQYF. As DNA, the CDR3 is TGTGCCTGGAGTGTACGAGCGGGCACCCGAAATACGCAGTATTTT. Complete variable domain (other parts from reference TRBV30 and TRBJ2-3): SQTIHQWPATLVQPVGSPLSLECTVEGTSNPNLYWYRQAAGRGLQLLFYSVGIGQISSEVPQNLSASRPQDRQFILSSKKLLLSDSGFYLCAWSVRAGTRNTQYFGPGTRLTVL.

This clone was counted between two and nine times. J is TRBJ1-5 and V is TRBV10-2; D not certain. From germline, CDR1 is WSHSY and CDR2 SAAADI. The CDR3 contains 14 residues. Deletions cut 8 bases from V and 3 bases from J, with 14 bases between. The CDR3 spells CASGERVLNQPQHF. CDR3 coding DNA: TGCGCCAGCGGGGAGAGGGTCCTCAATCAGCCCCAGCATTTT.

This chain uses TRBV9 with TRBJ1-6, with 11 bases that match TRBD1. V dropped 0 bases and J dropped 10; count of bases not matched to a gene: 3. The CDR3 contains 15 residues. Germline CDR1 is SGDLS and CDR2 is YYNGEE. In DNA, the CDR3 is TGTGCCAGCAGCGTAGGTGGGACAGGGGGATCACCCCTCCACTTT. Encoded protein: CASSVGGTGGSPLHF.

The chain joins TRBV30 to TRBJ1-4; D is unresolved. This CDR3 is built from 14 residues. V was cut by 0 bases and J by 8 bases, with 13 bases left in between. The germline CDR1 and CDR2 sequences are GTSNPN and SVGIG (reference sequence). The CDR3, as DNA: TGTGCCTGGAGTGTAGCGGGCGCCGGCGAAAAACTGTTTTTT. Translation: CAWSVAGAGEKLFF.

For the CDR3, the DNA is TGTGCCAGTAGTTCGGGATACGAAGCTTTCTTT. Protein product: CASSSGYEAFF. The chain is built from TRBV19 and TRBJ1-1, with unresolved D. V was cut by 5 bases and J by 8 bases, with 9 bases left in between. The CDR3 consists of 11 residues. Germline V gene sequence: CDR1 LNHDA, CDR2 SQIVND (reference sequence). The full variable domain, its missing parts supplied by reference TRBV19 and TRBJ1-1, is DGGITQSPKYLFRKEGQNVTLSCEQNLNHDAMYWYRQDPGQGLRLIYYSQIVNDFQKGDIAEGYSVSREKKESFPLTVTSAQKNPTAFYLCASSSGYEAFFGQGTRLTVV.

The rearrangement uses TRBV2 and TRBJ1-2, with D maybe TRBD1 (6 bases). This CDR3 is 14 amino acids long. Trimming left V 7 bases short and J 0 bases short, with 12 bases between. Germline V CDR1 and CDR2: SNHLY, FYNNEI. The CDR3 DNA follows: TGTGCCAGCACAGGGGAGAGAGCTAACTATGGCTACACCTTC. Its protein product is CASTGERANYGYTF.

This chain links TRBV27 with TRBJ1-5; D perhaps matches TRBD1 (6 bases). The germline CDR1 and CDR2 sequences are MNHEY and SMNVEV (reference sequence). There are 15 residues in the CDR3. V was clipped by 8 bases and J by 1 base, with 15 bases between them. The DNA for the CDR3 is TGTGCCAGCCCCAGGACACAGGGCAGCAATCAGCCCCAGCATTTT. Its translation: CASPRTQGSNQPQHF.

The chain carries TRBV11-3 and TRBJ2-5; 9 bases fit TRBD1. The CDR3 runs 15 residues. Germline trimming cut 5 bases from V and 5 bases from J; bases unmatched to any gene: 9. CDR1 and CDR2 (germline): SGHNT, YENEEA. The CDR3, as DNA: TGTGCCAGCAGCCCAGGGACAGGGAATGGCGAGACCCAGTACTTC. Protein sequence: CASSPGTGNGETQYF.

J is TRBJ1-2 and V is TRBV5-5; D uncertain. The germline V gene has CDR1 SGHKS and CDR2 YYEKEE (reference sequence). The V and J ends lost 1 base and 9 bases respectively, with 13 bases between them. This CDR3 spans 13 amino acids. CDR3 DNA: TGTGCCAGCAGCTTGCAAGGCTCGGGTCGCTACACCTTC. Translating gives CASSLQGSGRYTF.

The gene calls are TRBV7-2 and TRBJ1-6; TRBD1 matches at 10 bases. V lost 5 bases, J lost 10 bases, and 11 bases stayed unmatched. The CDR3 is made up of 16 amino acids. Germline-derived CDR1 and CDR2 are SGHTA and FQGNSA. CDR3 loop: CASSPRGGTGVSPLHF. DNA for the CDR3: TGTGCCAGCAGCCCCAGGGGTGGGACAGGGGTCTCACCCCTCCACTTT.

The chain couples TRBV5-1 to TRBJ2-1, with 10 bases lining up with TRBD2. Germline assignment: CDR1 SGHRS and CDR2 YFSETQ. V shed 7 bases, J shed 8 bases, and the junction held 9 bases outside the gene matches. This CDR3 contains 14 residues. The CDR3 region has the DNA TGCGCCAGCGGGGCTCTAGCGGGAGCGGATGAGCAGTTCTTC. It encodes CASGALAGADEQFF. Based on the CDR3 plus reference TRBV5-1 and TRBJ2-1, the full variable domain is KAGVTQTPRYLIKTRGQQVTLSCSPISGHRSVSWYQQTPGQGLQFLFEYFSETQRNKGNFPGRFSGRQFSNSRSEMNVSTLELGDSALYLCASGALAGADEQFFGPGTRLTVL.